The clone carrying this T cell receptor beta chain appeared a few times. The antigen remains unidentified. Per germline, CDR1 LNHNV and CDR2 YYDKDF (reference sequence). There are 16 residues in the CDR3. The trim removed 3 bases at V and 14 bases at J, leaving 13 bases unmatched. This record comes from a study of chemoradiotherapy in HPV16-positive cancers. Study-wide background: A couple of HPV16-positive patients' cells yielded candidate HPV-specific clones and common motifs.

Findings and caveats of the study: During treatment, candidate HPV-specific clones and E7-related motifs expanded in tumor. In HPV16-positive patients, HPV-responsive T-cell expansion tracked better recurrence-free survival. Functional assays defining HPV-specific T cells used only two HPV16-positive patients.

The assay was immunoSEQ multiplex PCR, and TCRdb's table has in-frame clones only and misses some. This table holds roughly 15,000 clones, roughly 79% found once. The J gene is TRBJ1-6, the V gene TRBV15; 10 positions agree with TRBD1. This sample was gathered from a patient who underwent chemoradiotherapy. The sequence was collected from a human donor with HPV-associated anogenital cancer. The CDR3 region has the DNA TGTGCCACCAGCAGGGAGTTAGGGACAGGGGTTAAGGCCCTCCACTTT. Translated, it gives CATSRELGTGVKALHF.